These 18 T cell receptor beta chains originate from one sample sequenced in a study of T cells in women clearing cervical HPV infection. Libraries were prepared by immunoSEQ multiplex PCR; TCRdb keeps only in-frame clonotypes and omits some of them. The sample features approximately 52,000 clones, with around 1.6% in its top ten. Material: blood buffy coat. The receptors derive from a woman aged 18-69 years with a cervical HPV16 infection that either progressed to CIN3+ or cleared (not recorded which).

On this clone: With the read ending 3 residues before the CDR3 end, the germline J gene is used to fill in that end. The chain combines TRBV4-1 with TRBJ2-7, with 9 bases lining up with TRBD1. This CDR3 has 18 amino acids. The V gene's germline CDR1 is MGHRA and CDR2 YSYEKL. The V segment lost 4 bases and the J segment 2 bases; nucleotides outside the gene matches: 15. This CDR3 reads CASSPLAGTGIGPYEQYF. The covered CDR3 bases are TGCGCCAGCAGCCCCCTCGCCGGGACAGGGATCGGCCCCTACGAG.

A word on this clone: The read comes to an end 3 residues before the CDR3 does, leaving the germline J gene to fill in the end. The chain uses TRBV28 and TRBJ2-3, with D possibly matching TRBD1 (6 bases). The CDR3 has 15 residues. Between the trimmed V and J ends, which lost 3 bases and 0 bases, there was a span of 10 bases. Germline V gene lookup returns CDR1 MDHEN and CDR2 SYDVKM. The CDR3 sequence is CASSFQGPSTDTQYF. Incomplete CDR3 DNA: TGTGCCAGCAGTTTTCAGGGGCCCAGCACAGATACG.

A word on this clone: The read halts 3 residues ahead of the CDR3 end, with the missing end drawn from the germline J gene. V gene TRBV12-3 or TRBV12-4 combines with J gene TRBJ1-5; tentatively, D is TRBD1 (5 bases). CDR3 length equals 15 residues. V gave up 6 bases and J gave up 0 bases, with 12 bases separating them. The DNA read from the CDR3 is TGTGCCAGCAGCCGGACACCCGGTAGCAATCAGCCC. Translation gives CASSRTPGSNQP. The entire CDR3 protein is CASSRTPGSNQPQHF.

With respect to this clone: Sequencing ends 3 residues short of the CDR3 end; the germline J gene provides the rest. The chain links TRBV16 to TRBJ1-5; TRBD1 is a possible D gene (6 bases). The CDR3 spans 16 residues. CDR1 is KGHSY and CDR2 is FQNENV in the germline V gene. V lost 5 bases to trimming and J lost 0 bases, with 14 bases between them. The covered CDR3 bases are TGTGCCAGCAGCAACCGGACAGTATCTAGCAATCAGCCC. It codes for CASSNRTVSSNQP. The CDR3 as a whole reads CASSNRTVSSNQPQHF.

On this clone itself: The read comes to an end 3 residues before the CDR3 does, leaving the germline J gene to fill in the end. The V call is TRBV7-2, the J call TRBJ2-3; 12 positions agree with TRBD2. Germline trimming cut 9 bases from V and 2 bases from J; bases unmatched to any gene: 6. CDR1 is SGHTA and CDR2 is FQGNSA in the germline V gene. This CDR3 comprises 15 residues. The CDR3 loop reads CASLLAGGPTDTQYF. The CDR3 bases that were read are TGTGCCAGTTTACTAGCGGGGGGACCCACAGATACG.

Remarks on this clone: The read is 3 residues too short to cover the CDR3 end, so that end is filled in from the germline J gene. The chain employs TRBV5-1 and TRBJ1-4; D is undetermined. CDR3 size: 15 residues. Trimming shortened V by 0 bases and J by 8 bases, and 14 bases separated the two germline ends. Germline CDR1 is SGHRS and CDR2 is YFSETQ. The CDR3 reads CASSLVGSPEEKLFF. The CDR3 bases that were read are TGCGCCAGCAGCTTGGTAGGGTCCCCCGAGGAAAAA.

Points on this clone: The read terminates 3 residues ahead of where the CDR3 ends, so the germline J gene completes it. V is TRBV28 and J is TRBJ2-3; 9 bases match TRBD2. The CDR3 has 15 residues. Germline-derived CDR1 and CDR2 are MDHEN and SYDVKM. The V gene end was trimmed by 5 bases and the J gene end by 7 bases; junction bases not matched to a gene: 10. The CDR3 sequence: CASSEERLAVNTQYF. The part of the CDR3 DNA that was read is TGTGCCAGCAGTGAAGAACGACTAGCGGTTAATACG.

The covered CDR3 bases are TGCAGTGCTAGAGACCCTAGCGGCCTCTCCTACGAG. This codes for CSARDPSGLSYE. The whole CDR3 sequence reads CSARDPSGLSYEQYF. This rearrangement joins TRBV20-1 to TRBJ2-7, with 7 bases that match TRBD2. The read ends 3 residues shy of where the CDR3 ends; the end is completed using the germline J gene. After removal of 0 bases from V and 0 bases from J, the junction contained 5 bases not matched to a gene. This CDR3 has 15 residues. The germline CDR1 and CDR2 sequences are DFQATT and SNEGSKA (reference sequence).

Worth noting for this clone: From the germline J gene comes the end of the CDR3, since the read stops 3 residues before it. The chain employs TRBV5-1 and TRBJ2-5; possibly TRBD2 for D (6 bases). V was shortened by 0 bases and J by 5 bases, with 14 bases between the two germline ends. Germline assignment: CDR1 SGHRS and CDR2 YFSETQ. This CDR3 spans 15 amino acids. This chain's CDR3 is CASSLEQSGRETQYF. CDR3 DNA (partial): TGCGCCAGCAGCTTGGAGCAGTCAGGGAGGGAGACC.

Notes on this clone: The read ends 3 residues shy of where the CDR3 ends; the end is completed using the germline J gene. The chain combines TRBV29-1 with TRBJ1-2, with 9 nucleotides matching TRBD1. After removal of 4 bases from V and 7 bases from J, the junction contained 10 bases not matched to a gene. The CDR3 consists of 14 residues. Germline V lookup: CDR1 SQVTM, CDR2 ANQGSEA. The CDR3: CSVGDRAAMLGYTF. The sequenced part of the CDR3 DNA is TGCAGCGTTGGGGACAGGGCCGCTATGCTTGGC.

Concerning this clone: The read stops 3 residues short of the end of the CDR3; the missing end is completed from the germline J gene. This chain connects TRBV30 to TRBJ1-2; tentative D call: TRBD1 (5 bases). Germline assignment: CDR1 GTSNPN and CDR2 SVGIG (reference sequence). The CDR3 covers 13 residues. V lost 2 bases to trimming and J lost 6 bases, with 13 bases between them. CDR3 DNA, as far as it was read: TGTGCCTGGAGTAGGTCGCAGGGCAATGGC. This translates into CAWSRSQGNG. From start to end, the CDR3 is CAWSRSQGNGYTF.

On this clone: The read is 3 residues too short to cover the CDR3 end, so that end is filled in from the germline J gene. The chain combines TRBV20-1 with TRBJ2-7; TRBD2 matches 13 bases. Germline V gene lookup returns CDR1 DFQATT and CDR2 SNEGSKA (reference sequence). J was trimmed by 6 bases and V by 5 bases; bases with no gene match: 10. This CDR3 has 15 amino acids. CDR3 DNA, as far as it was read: TGCAGTGCTTTGAAGGGACTAGCGGGACCCAGCGAG. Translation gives CSALKGLAGPSE. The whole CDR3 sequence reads CSALKGLAGPSEQYF.

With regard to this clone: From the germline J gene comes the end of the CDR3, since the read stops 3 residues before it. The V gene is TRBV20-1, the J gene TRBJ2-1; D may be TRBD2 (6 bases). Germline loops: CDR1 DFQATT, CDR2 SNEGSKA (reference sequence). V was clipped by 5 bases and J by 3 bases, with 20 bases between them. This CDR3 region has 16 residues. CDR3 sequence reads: CSADRQKAGFYNEQFF. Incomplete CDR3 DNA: TGCAGTGCTGATAGACAAAAGGCGGGGTTCTACAATGAG.

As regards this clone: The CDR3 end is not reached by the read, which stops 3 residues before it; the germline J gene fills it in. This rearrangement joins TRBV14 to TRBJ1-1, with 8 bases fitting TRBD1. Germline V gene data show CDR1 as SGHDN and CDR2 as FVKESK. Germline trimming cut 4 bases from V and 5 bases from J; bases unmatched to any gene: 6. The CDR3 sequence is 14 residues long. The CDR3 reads CASSLQGARTEAFF. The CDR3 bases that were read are TGTGCCAGCAGCCTGCAGGGGGCGCGAACTGAA.

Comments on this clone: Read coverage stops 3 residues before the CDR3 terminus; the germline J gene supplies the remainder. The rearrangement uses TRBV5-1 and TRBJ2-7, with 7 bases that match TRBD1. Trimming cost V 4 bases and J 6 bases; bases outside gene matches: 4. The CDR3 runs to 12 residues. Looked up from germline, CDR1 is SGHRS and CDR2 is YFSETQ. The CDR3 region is CASSPTGSEQYF. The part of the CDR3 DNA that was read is TGCGCCAGCAGCCCGACAGGGTCCGAG.

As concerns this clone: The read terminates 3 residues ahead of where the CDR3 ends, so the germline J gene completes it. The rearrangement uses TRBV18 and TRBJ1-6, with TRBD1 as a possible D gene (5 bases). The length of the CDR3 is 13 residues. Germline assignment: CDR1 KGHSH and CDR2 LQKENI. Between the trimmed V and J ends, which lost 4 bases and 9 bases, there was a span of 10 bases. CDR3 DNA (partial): TGTGCCAGCTCACGGGGGGACGGTTCACCC. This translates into CASSRGDGSP. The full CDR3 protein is CASSRGDGSPLHF.

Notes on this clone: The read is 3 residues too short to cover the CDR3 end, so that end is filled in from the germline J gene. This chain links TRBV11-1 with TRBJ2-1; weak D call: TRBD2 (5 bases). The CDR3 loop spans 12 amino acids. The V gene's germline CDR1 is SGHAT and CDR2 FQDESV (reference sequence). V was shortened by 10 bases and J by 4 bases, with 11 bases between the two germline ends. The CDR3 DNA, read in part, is TGTGCCAATCCCAGCGGTTACAATGAG. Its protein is CANPSGYNE. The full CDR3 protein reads CANPSGYNEQFF.

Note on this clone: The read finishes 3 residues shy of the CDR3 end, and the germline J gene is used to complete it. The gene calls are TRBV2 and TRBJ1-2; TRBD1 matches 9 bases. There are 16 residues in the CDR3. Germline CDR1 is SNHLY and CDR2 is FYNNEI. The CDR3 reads CASSNVPGQGSEGYTF. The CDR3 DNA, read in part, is TGTGCCAGCAGCAATGTCCCGGGACAGGGATCGGAAGGC.